Reported below is one T cell receptor beta chain. This clone was seen at least ten times. It lacks a known antigen. The read gets to within 3 residues of the CDR3 end, and the germline J gene fills in the rest. Counted from cysteine to phenylalanine, this CDR3 has 13 amino acids. The DNA has 30 bases, all within the CDR3, and is read from base 1. CDR1 is given as GTSNPN and CDR2 as SVGIG, both from the germline V gene (reference sequence). Deletion took 3 bases off V and 6 bases off J, with a span of 12 bases between the germline ends. These data come from a study of T cell clonality in common variable immunodeficiency (dated by TCRdb to the mid-2010s). Beyond this particular receptor, the publication reports: Despite equal DNA input, controls averaged roughly 80,000 unique sequences per sample versus about 31,547 in CVID samples. Healthy controls shared more TCRbeta clones with each other than CVID subjects shared among themselves (p < 0.0001). Reportedly, TCRbeta sequences from CVID had fewer deletions and N-nucleotide insertions, and highly modified clones with 13 or more V deletions were absent from CVID. The authors noted that sequencing repertoires of T cell subpopulations would be needed to clarify what caused the increased clonality in CVID. Correlations of repertoire features with clinical complications were constrained by heterogeneity among patients within the CVID cohort. TCRbeta clonality was higher in CVID subjects than in healthy controls (t-test p = 0.018), and the increase was most characteristic of about a third of subjects.

Equivalent amounts of genomic DNA from CVID and control samples were used as sequencing input. For every sample, a 60 bp segment covering the rearranged TCRbeta CDR3 region was amplified and then sequenced. The immunoSEQ assay, a bias-corrected multiplex PCR combined with high-throughput sequencing, was used for TCRbeta amplification. The original methods were these. Every unique nucleotide sequence was considered a clone and was annotated with V, D and J genes, copy number and frequency. Sequences were labeled productive if in frame, and non-productive if out of frame or containing stop codons. Clonality was calculated from Shannon's entropy as previously described. Mean CDR3 Kyte-Doolittle hydropathy was derived from the predicted amino acid sequences of productive clones. Using the R hclust function, scaled V gene usage was clustered hierarchically with Manhattan distance and complete linkage. Sharing of clones by CDR3 amino acid sequence was evaluated through resampling of 12 repertoires per group over 100 rounds. The repertoires were screened for 70 published EBV-specific TCRbeta sequences and a few hundred published CMV-specific TCRbeta sequences. A couple of CVID samples that yielded fewer than 10,000 sequences were excluded from the analysis, so approximately 38 CVID repertoires were retained. The clones in this table, taken by TCRdb from immuneACCESS, are in-frame only. Not every clone is retained; where verified, under half of the shortfall comes from an unresolved V gene, and the cause of the rest is unknown. That table is the source of V, J and clone size, and D and trimming were worked out from the DNA. The sample has some 28,000 clones on record, with no singletons. The top ten constitute roughly 27% of the sample.

CVID was diagnosed by standard criteria: serum IgG, IgA and/or IgM reduced below normal range, plus specific antibody deficiency. There were over 40 subjects in the CVID group (roughly 29 male and 15 female), ranging in age from roughly 9 to 65 years, with a mean age of 40. Predominantly Caucasian heritage was noted among both the CVID patients and the healthy controls. Replacement immunoglobulin therapy had been administered to all CVID subjects for at least one year at the time of study participation. At blood collection, none of the CVID subjects was ill or on immunomodulatory or immunosuppressive medication. From each donor, about 5 to 8.5 ml of heparinized peripheral whole blood was collected. TCRbeta CDR3 repertoires were sequenced from genomic DNA of adults with common variable immune deficiency (CVID) and healthy adult controls. Diluted blood was density-centrifuged over Hypaque 1077 or Ficoll-Paque to isolate peripheral blood mononuclear cells. Genomic DNA was obtained from unsorted mononuclear cells using either Qiagen column purification or a centrifugation-based method.

Sequenced input: peripheral blood mononuclear cells. This sequence was found in a human donor with common variable immunodeficiency. The chain links TRBV30 with TRBJ1-5; a weak D assignment points to TRBD1 (5 bases agree). The CDR3 protein is CAWSIGGGQPQHF. CDR3 DNA (partial): TGTGCCTGGAGCATCGGGGGGGGTCAGCCC.